These 28 T cell receptor beta chains came from one sample sequenced in a study of CD4+ T cells in melanoma. TCRdb's copy holds only in-frame clones and misses some; the assay was immunoSEQ multiplex PCR. The data show some 120,000 clones, 92% seen once. Sequencing was done on a sample of peripheral blood. The receptors were sampled from a human donor with melanoma.

This chain joins TRBV30 and TRBJ2-7, with TRBD1 matching 8 bases. Germline CDR1 reads GTSNPN; CDR2 reads SVGIG (reference sequence). The CDR3 extends over 13 amino acids. V was pared by 4 bases and J by 2 bases, with 4 bases of the junction left unmatched. The CDR3 DNA reads as TGTGCCTGGAAGGACAGGGCGACCTACGAGCAGTACTTC. It codes for CAWKDRATYEQYF.

V and J are TRBV5-1 and TRBJ2-1; TRBD2 matches at 13 bases. Losses at the gene ends were 2 bases for V and 9 bases for J; bases not matched to a gene: 8. Germline CDR1 SGHRS, CDR2 YFSETQ. The CDR3 has 16 amino acids. The CDR3 nucleotides are TGCGCCAGCAGCTTAACGACTAGCGGGGGGCAGGTTGAGCAGTTCTTC. It translates to CASSLTTSGGQVEQFF.

A word on this clone: The junction shows a germline mismatch at one end, possibly a read error. The genes are TRBV4-1 and TRBJ2-1, with no clear D. Per germline, CDR1 MGHRA and CDR2 YSYEKL. This CDR3 spans 11 amino acids. This CDR3 is CASGQPYKQFF. The CDR3 nucleotides read TGCGCCAGCGGCCAACCTTATAAGCAGTTCTTC.

The chain links TRBV18 to TRBJ1-5, with D tentatively TRBD1 (5 bases). V lost 2 bases, J lost 5 bases, and 13 bases lay in between. CDR3 size: 15 residues. Germline loops: CDR1 KGHSH, CDR2 LQKENI. The CDR3 reads CASSPGDPQHQPQHF. CDR3 DNA: TGTGCCAGCTCACCAGGGGACCCCCAACATCAGCCCCAGCATTTT. Drawing the rest from reference TRBV18 and TRBJ1-5, the complete variable domain is NAGVMQNPRHLVRRRGQEARLRCSPMKGHSHVYWYRQLPEEGLKFMVYLQKENIIDESGMPKERFSAEFPKEGPSILRIQQVVRGDSAAYFCASSPGDPQHQPQHFGDGTRLSIL.

The chain employs TRBV5-1 and TRBJ1-2; D is undetermined. The germline CDR1 and CDR2 sequences are SGHRS and YFSETQ. The CDR3 consists of 17 residues. With 0 bases removed from V and 4 bases from J, the gap between germline ends came to 19 bases. The CDR3 coding sequence is TGCGCCAGCAGCTTGGCCCGGTCCCCTACGGAAGGCTATGGCTACACCTTC. Translation gives CASSLARSPTEGYGYTF.

This clone has just one count. The sample has other DNA sequences that encode this CDR3 too. This CDR3 is CASSLFTSGANVLTF. The CDR3 DNA reads as TGTGCCAGCAGTTTATTCACGAGTGGGGCCAACGTCCTGACTTTC. V usage is TRBV28 and J usage is TRBJ2-6; D call uncertain. Germline CDR1 MDHEN, CDR2 SYDVKM. The length of the CDR3 is 15 residues. The V and J ends lost 1 base and 3 bases respectively, with 7 bases between them.

The V and J genes are TRBV19 and TRBJ2-2; 8 bases agree with TRBD1. V lost 7 bases to trimming and J lost 5 bases; unmatched junction nucleotides: 3. The germline CDR1 and CDR2 sequences are LNHDA and SQIVND (reference sequence). The CDR3 is 13 residues long. The CDR3 DNA sequence: TGTGCCAGTACCCGGACAGGGACCGGGGAGCTGTTTTTT. This sequence encodes CASTRTGTGELFF.

The chain employs TRBV11-3 and TRBJ2-1; D is uncertain. V lost 1 base and J lost 4, with 5 bases in between. The CDR3 has 13 amino acids. Germline V gene sequence: CDR1 SGHNT, CDR2 YENEEA. CDR3 protein: CASSLVGYNEQFF. DNA of the CDR3: TGTGCCAGCAGCTTAGTCGGATACAATGAGCAGTTCTTC.

The chain has TRBV7-2 and TRBJ2-1; 9 nucleotides match TRBD2. This CDR3 comprises 16 residues. V trimming: 2 bases; J trimming: 6 bases; junction bases outside the gene matches: 8. Germline V gives CDR1 SGHTA, CDR2 FQGNSA. The CDR3 DNA sequence: TGTGCCAGCAGCTTAAAGCCAGCGGGGGGTCCCAATGAGCAGTTCTTC. Amino acids: CASSLKPAGGPNEQFF.

The chain has TRBV9 and TRBJ1-4; a possible D gene is TRBD1 (6 bases). Trimming removed 4 bases from V and 4 bases from J, with 17 bases in between. Germline CDR1 reads SGDLS; CDR2 reads YYNGEE. The CDR3 spans 16 residues. CDR3 sequence: CASSPLSGAVNEKLFF. The CDR3 DNA sequence: TGTGCCAGCAGCCCTCTGTCGGGGGCGGTTAATGAAAAACTGTTTTTT.

V usage is TRBV7-2 and J usage is TRBJ2-7; 8 bases line up with TRBD2. CDR3 length equals 15 residues. Germline V CDR1 and CDR2: SGHTA, FQGNSA. The junction had 7 bases not matched to a gene; V was cut back by 4 bases and J by 2 bases. CDR3 sequence: CASSYGLASTYEQYF. CDR3 in DNA: TGTGCCAGCAGCTACGGACTAGCATCCACCTACGAGCAGTACTTC.

V gene TRBV6-4 combines with J gene TRBJ1-2, with 8 bases identical to TRBD1. Germline V gene data show CDR1 as MRHNA and CDR2 as SNTAGT. The V segment lost 6 bases and the J segment 8 bases; nucleotides outside the gene matches: 8. This CDR3 region has 13 residues. CDR3 residues: CASRNGQGEGYTF. The CDR3 region has the DNA TGTGCCAGCAGGAACGGACAGGGTGAAGGCTACACCTTC.

This chain links TRBV4-3 with TRBJ1-1; 9 positions agree with TRBD1. The CDR3 covers 14 residues. V shed 2 bases, J shed 5 bases, and the junction held 3 bases outside the gene matches. Germline CDR1 is LGHNA and CDR2 is YSLEER. The CDR3 protein is CASSQNRGRTEAFF. CDR3 coding DNA: TGCGCCAGCAGCCAAAACAGGGGGCGGACTGAAGCTTTCTTT.

The J gene is TRBJ1-1, the V gene TRBV19, with D possibly matching TRBD1 (6 bases). Trimming took off 11 bases at V and 5 bases at J, with 18 bases between the two ends. The CDR3 is 13 residues long. The germline V gene has CDR1 LNHDA and CDR2 SQIVND (reference sequence). CDR3 DNA sequence: TGTGCCGTCCAGACGGGGGGGCAAACTGAAGCTTTCTTT. Protein: CAVQTGGQTEAFF.

The chain carries TRBV15 and TRBJ2-3, with a possible D match to TRBD2 (6 bases). The germline V gene encodes CDR1 LNHNV and CDR2 YYDKDF (reference sequence). CDR3 length: 13 residues. V lost 8 bases and J 2 bases, leaving 11 bases between the germline ends. CDR3 in amino acids: CATASGVTDTQYF. The DNA for the CDR3 is TGTGCCACCGCATCGGGAGTCACAGATACGCAGTATTTT.

This chain links TRBV5-4 with TRBJ1-5, with D perhaps TRBD1 (6 bases). The length of the CDR3 is 15 residues. Per germline, CDR1 SGHNT and CDR2 YYREEE (reference sequence). With 2 bases removed from V and 5 bases from J, the gap between germline ends came to 14 bases. DNA for the CDR3: TGTGCCAGCAGCTTAGGGGGGCAGGTGGATCAGCCCCAGCATTTT. It codes for CASSLGGQVDQPQHF. Filled out from reference TRBV5-4 and TRBJ1-5, the complete variable domain reads ETGVTQSPTHLIKTRGQQVTLRCSSQSGHNTVSWYQQALGQGPQFIFQYYREEENGRGNFPPRFSGLQFPNYSSELNVNALELDDSALYLCASSLGGQVDQPQHFGDGTRLSIL.

The chain has TRBV11-2 and TRBJ1-2, with D hard to call. Trimming took off 2 bases at V and 2 bases at J, with 3 bases between the two ends. CDR1 and CDR2 (germline): SGHAT, FQNNGV. The CDR3 extends over 12 amino acids. The CDR3: CASSLKNYGYTF. The DNA of the CDR3 is TGTGCCAGCAGCTTAAAGAACTATGGCTACACCTTC.

This clone has only one observation. The V call is TRBV11-2, the J call TRBJ2-7; the D gene is possibly TRBD2 (5 bases). Trimming took 7 bases from V and 7 from J, leaving 14 bases between them. Germline V lookup: CDR1 SGHAT, CDR2 FQNNGV. This CDR3 has 12 amino acids. Written as DNA, the CDR3 is TGTGCCAGCACCAAACTCGAGGGTGAGCAGTACTTC. This codes for CASTKLEGEQYF.

The CDR3 reads CASSQLLAGANTGELFF. In DNA form, the CDR3 reads TGTGCCAGCAGCCAATTACTAGCGGGGGCCAACACCGGGGAGCTGTTTTTT. The chain couples TRBV4-2 to TRBJ2-2; 11 bases map to TRBD2. V trimming: 2 bases; J trimming: 2 bases; junction bases outside the gene matches: 4. The CDR3 is made up of 17 amino acids. Germline loops: CDR1 LGHNA, CDR2 YNFKEQ.

V and J are TRBV7-9 and TRBJ2-1; the match to TRBD1 covers 8 bases. Germline lookup yields CDR1 SEHNR and CDR2 FQNEAQ (reference sequence). This CDR3 has 17 amino acids. The V and J ends lost 5 bases and 3 bases, in that order; junction bases with no gene match: 12. The CDR3 DNA reads TGTGCCAGCAGCACCCGGGACAGGCGAGCCCTCTACAATGAGCAGTTCTTC. Amino acid sequence: CASSTRDRRALYNEQFF.

The CDR3 coding sequence is TGTGCCAGCAGCTTAAATCGGGGGAGCGGGATCACAGATACGCAGTATTTT. Its translation is CASSLNRGSGITDTQYF. V and J are TRBV7-9 and TRBJ2-3, with 7 positions matching TRBD2. CDR1 and CDR2 from the germline V gene are SEHNR and FQNEAQ (reference sequence). The CDR3 is 17 residues long. V was clipped by 2 bases and J by 2 bases; unmatched bases: 10.

The chain links TRBV7-3 to TRBJ1-1, with TRBD1 matching over 7 bases. The J segment lost 1 base and the V segment lost 4 bases, leaving 3 bases of the junction unmatched. The CDR3 spans 14 residues. From germline, CDR1 is SGHTA and CDR2 FQGTGA. The CDR3 here is CASSSTGRNTEAFF. The CDR3 coding sequence is TGTGCCAGCAGCTCGACAGGGAGGAACACTGAAGCTTTCTTT.

This chain uses TRBV28 with TRBJ1-2; the D gene is possibly TRBD1 (5 bases). This CDR3 is 14 amino acids long. V lost 4 bases, J lost 4 bases, and 13 bases lay in between. The germline V gene encodes CDR1 MDHEN and CDR2 SYDVKM. The DNA for the CDR3 is TGTGCCAGCAGTTCCTCGCGGGGCCTCTATGGCTACACCTTC. Translating gives CASSSSRGLYGYTF.

The CDR3 here is CASSPLAGSYNEQFF. CDR3 sequence (DNA): TGTGCCAGCAGCCCACTAGCTGGATCCTACAATGAGCAGTTCTTC. The chain uses TRBV5-4 and TRBJ2-1; TRBD2 might be the D (6 bases). This CDR3 spans 15 amino acids. V was pared by 4 bases and J by 1 base, with 12 bases between. Germline assignment: CDR1 SGHNT and CDR2 YYREEE (reference sequence).

The rearrangement links TRBV5-3 to TRBJ1-4; TRBD1 matches 10 bases. TRBV5-3 is marked as an open reading frame, function uncertain. Trimming at V came to 5 bases and at J to 5 bases, leaving 3 bases not matched to a gene. This CDR3 region has 14 residues. The CDR3 sequence: CARSQTGGNEKLFF. CDR3 DNA: TGTGCCAGAAGTCAGACAGGGGGCAATGAAAAACTGTTTTTT.

The genes are TRBV9 and TRBJ2-7; a weak D match, TRBD1 (6 bases). CDR1 is SGDLS, CDR2 YYNGEE, per germline. This CDR3 spans 15 amino acids. V was shortened by 4 bases and J by 1 base, with 15 bases between the two germline ends. CDR3 loop: CASSLEQGWSYEQYF. In nucleotides, the CDR3 is TGTGCCAGCAGCTTAGAACAGGGTTGGTCCTACGAGCAGTACTTC.

This clone was seen once. The rearrangement joins TRBV7-8 to TRBJ2-2; TRBD2 agrees at 11 bases. The V gene's germline CDR1 is SGHVS and CDR2 FQNEAQ. Trimming removed 0 bases from V and 9 bases from J; junction bases left unmatched: 6. This CDR3 has 16 residues. CDR3 loop: CASSLAGLAVLRELFF. The DNA of the CDR3 is TGTGCCAGCAGCTTAGCGGGACTAGCGGTGCTCCGGGAGCTGTTTTTT.

V gene TRBV4-2 combines with J gene TRBJ1-2; 10 nucleotides line up with TRBD1. There are 16 residues in the CDR3. The trim removed 4 bases at V and 5 bases at J, leaving 10 bases unmatched. Germline V lookup: CDR1 LGHNA, CDR2 YNFKEQ. The CDR3 bases are TGTGCCAGCAGCCCACAGAGCGGGACAGGGGCTTATGGCTACACCTTC. As protein: CASSPQSGTGAYGYTF.